Listed below are T cell receptor beta chains from one sample, sequenced in a study of blood T cell repertoires in COVID-19. Libraries were prepared by immunoSEQ multiplex PCR; TCRdb keeps only in-frame clonotypes and omits some of them. The sample has about 310,000 clones; less than 85% are singletons. Sequences were obtained from PBMCs or T cells enriched from blood (not recorded which). These receptors came from a woman in her 30s who had been exposed to COVID-19. Each CDR3 is given with its conserved first and last residue. Each record gives: D gene, clone size, J gene, V gene, CDR3 DNA, CDR3 protein. The D gene is left open where the match is weak. Size is stated for part of the rows, as once, few or many counts, or as a class when the clone is expanded.

- | few | TRBJ2-1 | TRBV28 | TGTGCCAGCAGTTTCGGGTTAGCGGCCAATGAGCAGTTCTTC | CASSFGLAANEQFF
- | - | TRBJ1-6 | TRBV2 | TGTGCCAGCAGTGTACTACTGTATAATTCACCCCTCCACTTT | CASSVLLYNSPLHF
- | - | TRBJ2-7 | TRBV27 | TGTGCCAGCAGCCCACTATCAGCCTACGAGCAGTACTTC | CASSPLSAYEQYF
TRBD1 | - | TRBJ1-5 | TRBV28 | TGTGCCAGCAGTGTGACAGGGGGCAATCAGCCCCAGCATTTT | CASSVTGGNQPQHF
TRBD1 | - | TRBJ1-5 | TRBV6-1 | TGTGCCAGCAGTGCCCGATGGACAGGCGGCAATCAGCCCCAGCATTTT | CASSARWTGGNQPQHF
- | - | TRBJ1-2 | TRBV12-3/TRBV12-4 | TGTGCCAGCAGTTTCGGACAGTTTGGCTACACCTTC | CASSFGQFGYTF
TRBD1 | - | TRBJ1-3 | TRBV28 | TGTGCCAGCAGTTTAAAGGACAGGGGGGCGGGAAACACCATATATTTT | CASSLKDRGAGNTIYF
TRBD1 | - | TRBJ1-1 | TRBV5-1 | TGCGCCAGCAGTTGGGCCGGGACAGTCGAAACTGAAGCTTTCTTT | CASSWAGTVETEAFF
- | few | TRBJ2-1 | TRBV27 | TGTGCCAGCACCCAGGGGCATCAGCAGTTCTTC | CASTQGHQQFF
- | few | TRBJ1-2 | TRBV7-9 | TGTGCCAGCAGCTATAGCGGCTCCGGGACGGCTAACTATGGCTACACCTTC | CASSYSGSGTANYGYTF
- | - | TRBJ2-3 | TRBV7-8 | TGTGCCAGCAGCTTACAGGGGTTCGCAGATACGCAGTATTTT | CASSLQGFADTQYF
- | - | TRBJ1-1 | TRBV7-4 | TGTGCCAGCAGCTTGGTTTCATCAGGGGAAACTGAAGCTTTCTTT | CASSLVSSGETEAFF
- | - | TRBJ2-5 | TRBV19 | TGTGCTCGGAGACAGAGACAAGAGACCCAGTACTTC | CARRQRQETQYF
TRBD1 | - | TRBJ2-1 | TRBV27 | TGTGCCAGCAGTTTATCATTAATCCGGGACAGGGGTTCCTACAATGAGCAGTTCTTC | CASSLSLIRDRGSYNEQFF
TRBD2 | - | TRBJ2-7 | TRBV28 | TGTGCCAGCAGTTTAAAAGGGACTAAAGAGCAGTACTTC | CASSLKGTKEQYF
- | - | TRBJ1-6 | TRBV27 | TGTGCCAGCAGTCCTCCGGCAGGGAACCGGTCACCCCTCCACTTT | CASSPPAGNRSPLHF
- | - | TRBJ2-7 | TRBV28 | TGTGCCAGCAGACCCGGGGGAGCCTACGAGCAGTACTTC | CASRPGGAYEQYF
TRBD2 | - | TRBJ2-4 | TRBV9 | TGTGCCAGCAGCGTAGATGGGAGGGGAGAAAACATTCAGTACTTC | CASSVDGRGENIQYF